This paragraph covers one TCR beta chain sequence. Antigen unknown. The entry originates in a study of T cell responses to AZD1222 COVID-19 vaccine. Repertoires were generated with immunoSEQ multiplex PCR, while TCRdb's copy carries only in-frame clones and drops some. The table lists 110,000 or so clones, around 89% of them singletons. V dropped 4 bases and J dropped 9; count of bases not matched to a gene: 11. CDR1 and CDR2 from the germline V gene are SNHLY and FYNNEI. This CDR3 has 15 residues. Overall study results and limits: Reportedly, nearly half of unique spike TCRs recognized epitopes outside B.1.351/B.1.1.7 mutations.

V is TRBV2 and J is TRBJ2-1; 8 bases line up with TRBD2. This specimen consisted of peripheral blood, obtained on day 0 of AZD1222 vaccination. The origin of this receptor is an adult in good health. The CDR3 here is CASSANLGTRGEQFF. CDR3 coding DNA: TGTGCCAGCAGTGCCAATCTTGGGACTAGAGGTGAGCAGTTCTTC.